This record covers a single TCR beta chain. Measured with immunoSEQ multiplex PCR; TCRdb has only the in-frame clones, and not every one. The sample yields approximately 76,000 clones, 65% to 85% seen once. This sample was included in a study of blood T cell repertoires in COVID-19. Whole-study context: Material from acute and convalescent COVID-19 was sourced from the United States, Italy and Spain.

Trimming took 3 bases from V and 6 from J, leaving 11 bases between them. CDR1 is DFQATT, CDR2 SNEGSKA, per germline (reference sequence). The CDR3 covers 12 residues. Source material: peripheral blood. The chain couples TRBV20-1 to TRBJ1-2; D is undetermined. This receptor was identified in an elderly man with active or convalescent COVID-19. The CDR3 sequence: CSASLGVHGYTF. The DNA for the CDR3 is TGCAGTGCTAGTTTGGGAGTACATGGCTACACCTTC.